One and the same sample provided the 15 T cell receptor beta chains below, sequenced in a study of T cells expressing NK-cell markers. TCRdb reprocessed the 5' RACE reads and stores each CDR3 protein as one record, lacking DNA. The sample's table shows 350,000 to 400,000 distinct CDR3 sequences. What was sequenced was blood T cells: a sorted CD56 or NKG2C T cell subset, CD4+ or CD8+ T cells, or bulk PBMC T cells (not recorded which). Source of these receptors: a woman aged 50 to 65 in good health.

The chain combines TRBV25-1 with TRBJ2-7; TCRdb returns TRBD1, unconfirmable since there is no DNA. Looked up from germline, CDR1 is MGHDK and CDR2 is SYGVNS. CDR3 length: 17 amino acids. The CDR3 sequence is CASSITATGTGSYEQYF.

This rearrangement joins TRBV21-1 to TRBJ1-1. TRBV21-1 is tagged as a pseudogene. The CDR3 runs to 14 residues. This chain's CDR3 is CASSADGLNTEAFF.

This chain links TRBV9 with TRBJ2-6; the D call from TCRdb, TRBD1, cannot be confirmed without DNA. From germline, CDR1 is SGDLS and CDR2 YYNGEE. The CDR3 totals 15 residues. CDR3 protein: CASTPGLSGANVLTF.

The chain's CDR3 is CASSQDHLGLAGRTGELFF. The chain employs TRBV4-2 and TRBJ2-2; the D call from TCRdb, TRBD2, cannot be confirmed without DNA. Germline V gives CDR1 LGHNA, CDR2 YNFKEQ. The CDR3 length is 19 residues.

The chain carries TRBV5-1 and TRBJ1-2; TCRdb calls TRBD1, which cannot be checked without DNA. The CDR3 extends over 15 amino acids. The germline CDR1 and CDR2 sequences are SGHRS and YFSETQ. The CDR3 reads CASSSGTTKVAGYTF.

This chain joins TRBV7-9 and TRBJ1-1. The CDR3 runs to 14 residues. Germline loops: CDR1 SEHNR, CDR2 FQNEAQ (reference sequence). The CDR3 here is CASSLVGTNTEAFF.

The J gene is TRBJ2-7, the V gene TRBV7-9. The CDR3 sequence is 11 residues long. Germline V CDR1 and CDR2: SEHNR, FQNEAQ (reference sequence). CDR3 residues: CASSSNYEQYF. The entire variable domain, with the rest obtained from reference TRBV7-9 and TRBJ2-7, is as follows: DTGVSQNPRHKITKRGQNVTFRCDPISEHNRLYWYRQTLGQGPEFLTYFQNEAQLEKSRLLSDRFSAERPKGSFSTLEIQRTEQGDSAMYLCASSSNYEQYFGPGTRLTVT.

CDR3 loop: CSASMQLTGELFF. This chain joins TRBV20-1 and TRBJ2-2. CDR3 length: 13 residues. Germline V gene data show CDR1 as DFQATT and CDR2 as SNEGSKA (reference sequence).

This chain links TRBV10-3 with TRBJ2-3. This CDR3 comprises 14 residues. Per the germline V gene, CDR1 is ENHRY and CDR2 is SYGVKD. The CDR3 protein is CAISESAVGDTQYF.

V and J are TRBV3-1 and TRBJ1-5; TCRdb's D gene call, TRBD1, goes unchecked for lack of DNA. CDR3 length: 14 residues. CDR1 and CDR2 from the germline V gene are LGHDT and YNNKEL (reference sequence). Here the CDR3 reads CASSQGFGNQPQHF. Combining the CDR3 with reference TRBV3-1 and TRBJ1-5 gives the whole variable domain DTAVSQTPKYLVTQMGNDKSIKCEQNLGHDTMYWYKQDSKKFLKIMFSYNNKELIINETVPNRFSPKSPDKAHLNLHINSLELGDSAVYFCASSQGFGNQPQHFGDGTRLSIL.

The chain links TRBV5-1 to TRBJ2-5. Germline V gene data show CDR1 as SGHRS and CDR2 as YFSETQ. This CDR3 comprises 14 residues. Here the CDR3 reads CASSWERTEETQYF.

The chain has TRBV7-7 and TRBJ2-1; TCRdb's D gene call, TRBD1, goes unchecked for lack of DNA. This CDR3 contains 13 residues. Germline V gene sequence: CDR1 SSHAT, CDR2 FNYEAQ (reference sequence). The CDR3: CASKRWGVDEQFF. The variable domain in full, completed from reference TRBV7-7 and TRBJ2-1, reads GAGVSQSPRYKVTKRGQDVTLRCDPISSHATLYWYQQALGQGPEFLTYFNYEAQPDKSGLPSDRFSAERPEGSISTLTIQRTEQRDSAMYRCASKRWGVDEQFFGPGTRLTVL.

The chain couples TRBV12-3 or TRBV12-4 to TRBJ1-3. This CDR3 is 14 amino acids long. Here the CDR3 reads CASSFDDSGNTIYF.

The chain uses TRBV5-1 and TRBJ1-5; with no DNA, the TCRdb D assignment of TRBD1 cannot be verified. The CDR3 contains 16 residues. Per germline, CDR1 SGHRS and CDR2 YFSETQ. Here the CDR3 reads CASSLGTGKSNQPQHF. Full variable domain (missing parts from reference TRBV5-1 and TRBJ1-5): KAGVTQTPRYLIKTRGQQVTLSCSPISGHRSVSWYQQTPGQGLQFLFEYFSETQRNKGNFPGRFSGRQFSNSRSEMNVSTLELGDSALYLCASSLGTGKSNQPQHFGDGTRLSIL.

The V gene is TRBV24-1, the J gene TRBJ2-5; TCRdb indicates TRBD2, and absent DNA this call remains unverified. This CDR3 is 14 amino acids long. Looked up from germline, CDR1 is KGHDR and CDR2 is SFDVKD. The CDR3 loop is CATSAGLAGNTQYF.